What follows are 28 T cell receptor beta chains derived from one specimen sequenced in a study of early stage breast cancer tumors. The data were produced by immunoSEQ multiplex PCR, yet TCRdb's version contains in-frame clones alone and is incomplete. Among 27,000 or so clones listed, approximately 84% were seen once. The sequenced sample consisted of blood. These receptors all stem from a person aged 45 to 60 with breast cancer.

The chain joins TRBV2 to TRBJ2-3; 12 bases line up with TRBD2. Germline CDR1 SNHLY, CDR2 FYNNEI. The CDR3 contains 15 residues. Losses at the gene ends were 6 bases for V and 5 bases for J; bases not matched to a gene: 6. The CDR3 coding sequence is TGTGCCAGCAGCAGGACTAGCGGGGAAGAAGATACGCAGTATTTT. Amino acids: CASSRTSGEEDTQYF.

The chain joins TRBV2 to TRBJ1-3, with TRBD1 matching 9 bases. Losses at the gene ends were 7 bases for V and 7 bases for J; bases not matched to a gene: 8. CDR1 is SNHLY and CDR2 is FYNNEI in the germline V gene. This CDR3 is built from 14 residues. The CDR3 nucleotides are TGTGCCAGCAATCGGGACAGGGTTTCGAACACCATATATTTT. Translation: CASNRDRVSNTIYF. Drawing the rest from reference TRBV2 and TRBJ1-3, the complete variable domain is EPEVTQTPSHQVTQMGQEVILRCVPISNHLYFYWYRQILGQKVEFLVSFYNNEISEKSEIFDDQFSVERPDGSNFTLKIRSTKLEDSAMYFCASNRDRVSNTIYFGEGSWLTVV.

Written as DNA, the CDR3 is TGTGCCAGCTCATCTGTAGCGGGGGCAATCACAGATACGCAGTATTTT. Its translation: CASSSVAGAITDTQYF. This chain uses TRBV18 with TRBJ2-3; TRBD2 aligns across 9 bases. The V gene's germline CDR1 is KGHSH and CDR2 LQKENI. J gave up 2 bases and V 5 bases, and 8 bases lay outside the gene matches. This CDR3 contains 16 residues. The entire variable domain, with the rest obtained from reference TRBV18 and TRBJ2-3, is as follows: NAGVMQNPRHLVRRRGQEARLRCSPMKGHSHVYWYRQLPEEGLKFMVYLQKENIIDESGMPKERFSAEFPKEGPSILRIQQVVRGDSAAYFCASSSVAGAITDTQYFGPGTRLTVL.

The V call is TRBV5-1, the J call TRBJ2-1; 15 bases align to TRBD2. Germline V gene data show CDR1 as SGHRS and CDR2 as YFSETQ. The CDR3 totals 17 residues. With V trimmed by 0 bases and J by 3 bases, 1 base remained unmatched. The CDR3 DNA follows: TGCGCCAGCAGCTTGGGGGGACTAGCGGGAGGCTACAATGAGCAGTTCTTC. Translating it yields CASSLGGLAGGYNEQFF.

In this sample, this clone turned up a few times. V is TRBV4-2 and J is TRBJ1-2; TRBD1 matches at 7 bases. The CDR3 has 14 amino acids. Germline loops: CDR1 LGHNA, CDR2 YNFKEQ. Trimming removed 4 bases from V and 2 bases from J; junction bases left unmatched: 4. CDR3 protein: CASSPLGGNYGYTF. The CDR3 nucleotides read TGTGCCAGCAGCCCCCTAGGGGGCAACTATGGCTACACCTTC.

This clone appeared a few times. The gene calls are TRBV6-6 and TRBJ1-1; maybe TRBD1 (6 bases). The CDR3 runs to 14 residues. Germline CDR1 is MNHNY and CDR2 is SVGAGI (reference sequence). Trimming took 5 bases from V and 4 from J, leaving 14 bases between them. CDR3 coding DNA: TGTGCCAGCAGTCCCCCCACAGGGTTCACTGAAGCTTTCTTT. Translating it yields CASSPPTGFTEAFF.

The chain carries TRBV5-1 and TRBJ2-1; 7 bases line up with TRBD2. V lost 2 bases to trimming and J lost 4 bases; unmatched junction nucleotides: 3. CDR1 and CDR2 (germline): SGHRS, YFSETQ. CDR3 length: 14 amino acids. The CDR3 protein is CASSFSAGYNEQFF. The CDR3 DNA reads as TGCGCCAGCAGCTTCTCAGCGGGGTACAATGAGCAGTTCTTC.

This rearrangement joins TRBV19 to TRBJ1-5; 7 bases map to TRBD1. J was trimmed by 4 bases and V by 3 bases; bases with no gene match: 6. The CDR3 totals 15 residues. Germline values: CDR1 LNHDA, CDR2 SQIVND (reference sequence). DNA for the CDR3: TGTGCCAGTAGTATTGGGACAGCAACAAATCAGCCCCAGCATTTT. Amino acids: CASSIGTATNQPQHF.

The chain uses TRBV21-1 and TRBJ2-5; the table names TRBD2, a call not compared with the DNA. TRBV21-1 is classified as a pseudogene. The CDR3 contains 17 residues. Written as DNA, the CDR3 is TGTGCCAGCAGCAACCGGGGGGGTGTATGGAATCAAGAGACCCAGTACTTC. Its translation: CASSNRGGVWNQETQYF.

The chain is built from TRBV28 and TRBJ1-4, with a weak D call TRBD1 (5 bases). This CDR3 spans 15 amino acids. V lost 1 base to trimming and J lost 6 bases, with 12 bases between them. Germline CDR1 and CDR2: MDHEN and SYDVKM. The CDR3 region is CASSLSGGWDEKLFF. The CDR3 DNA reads TGTGCCAGCAGTTTATCGGGGGGATGGGATGAAAAACTGTTTTTT.

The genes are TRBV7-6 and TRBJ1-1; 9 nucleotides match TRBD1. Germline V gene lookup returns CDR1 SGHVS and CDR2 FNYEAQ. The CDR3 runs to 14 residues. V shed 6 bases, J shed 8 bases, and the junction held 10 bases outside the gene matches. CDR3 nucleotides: TGTGCCAGCAGTCAGGGACAGGGAACTACCGAAGCTTTCTTT. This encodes CASSQGQGTTEAFF. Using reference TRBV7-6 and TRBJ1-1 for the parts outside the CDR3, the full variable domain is GAGVSQSPRYKVTKRGQDVALRCDPISGHVSLYWYRQALGQGPEFLTYFNYEAQQDKSGLPNDRFSAERPEGSISTLTIQRTEQRDSAMYRCASSQGQGTTEAFFGQGTRLTVV.

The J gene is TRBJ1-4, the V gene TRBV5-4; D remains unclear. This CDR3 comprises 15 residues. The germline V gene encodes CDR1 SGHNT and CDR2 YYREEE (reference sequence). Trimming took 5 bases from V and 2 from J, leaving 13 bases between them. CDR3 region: CASRPDFQTNEKLFF. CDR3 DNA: TGTGCCAGCAGGCCGGACTTCCAGACTAATGAAAAACTGTTTTTT. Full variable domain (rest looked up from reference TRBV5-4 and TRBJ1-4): ETGVTQSPTHLIKTRGQQVTLRCSSQSGHNTVSWYQQALGQGPQFIFQYYREEENGRGNFPPRFSGLQFPNYSSELNVNALELDDSALYLCASRPDFQTNEKLFFGSGTQLSVL.

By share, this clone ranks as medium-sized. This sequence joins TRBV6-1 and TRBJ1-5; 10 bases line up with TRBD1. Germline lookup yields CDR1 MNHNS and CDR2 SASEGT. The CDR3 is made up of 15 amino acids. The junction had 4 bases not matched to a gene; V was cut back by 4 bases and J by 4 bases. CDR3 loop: CASSGGQGMNQPQHF. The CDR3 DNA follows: TGTGCCAGCAGTGGGGGACAGGGGATGAATCAGCCCCAGCATTTT.

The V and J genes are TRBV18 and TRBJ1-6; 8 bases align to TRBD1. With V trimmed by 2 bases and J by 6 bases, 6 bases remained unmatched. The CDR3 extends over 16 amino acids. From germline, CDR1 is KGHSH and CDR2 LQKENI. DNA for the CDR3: TGTGCCAGCTCACCAACAAGGGACAGGCTTAATTCACCCCTCCACTTT. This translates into CASSPTRDRLNSPLHF.

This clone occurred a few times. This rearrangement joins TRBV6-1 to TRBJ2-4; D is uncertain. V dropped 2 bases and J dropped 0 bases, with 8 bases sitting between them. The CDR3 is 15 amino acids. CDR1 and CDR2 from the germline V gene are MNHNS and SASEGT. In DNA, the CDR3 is TGTGCCAGCAGTGAAATTGGATTAGCCAAAAACATTCAGTACTTC. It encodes CASSEIGLAKNIQYF.

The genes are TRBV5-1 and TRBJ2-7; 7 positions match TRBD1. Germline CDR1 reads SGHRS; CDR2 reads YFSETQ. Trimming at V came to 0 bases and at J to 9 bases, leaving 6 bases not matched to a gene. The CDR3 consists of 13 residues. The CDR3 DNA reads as TGCGCCAGCAGCTTGGACAACAGGGGACGGCAGTACTTC. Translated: CASSLDNRGRQYF.

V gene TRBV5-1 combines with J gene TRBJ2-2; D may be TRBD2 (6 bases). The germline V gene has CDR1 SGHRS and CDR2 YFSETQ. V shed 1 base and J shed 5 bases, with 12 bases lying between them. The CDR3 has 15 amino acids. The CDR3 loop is CASSLSGGETGELFF. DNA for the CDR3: TGCGCCAGCAGCTTGAGCGGCGGGGAGACCGGGGAGCTGTTTTTT.

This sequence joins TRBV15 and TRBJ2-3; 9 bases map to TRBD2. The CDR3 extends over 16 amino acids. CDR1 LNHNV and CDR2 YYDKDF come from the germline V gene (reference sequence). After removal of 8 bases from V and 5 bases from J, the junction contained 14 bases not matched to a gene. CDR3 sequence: CATVTGRGGALDTQYF. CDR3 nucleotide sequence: TGTGCCACCGTTACGGGGCGCGGGGGGGCCTTAGATACGCAGTATTTT.

The CDR3 region is CASSIRVRGVNEQFF. CDR3 DNA: TGTGCCAGTAGTATACGGGTCCGGGGAGTGAATGAGCAGTTCTTC. This chain links TRBV19 with TRBJ2-1, with a tentative D call TRBD2 (5 bases). V was clipped by 2 bases and J by 7 bases, with 15 bases between them. The CDR3 totals 15 residues. CDR1 and CDR2 from the germline V gene are LNHDA and SQIVND (reference sequence).

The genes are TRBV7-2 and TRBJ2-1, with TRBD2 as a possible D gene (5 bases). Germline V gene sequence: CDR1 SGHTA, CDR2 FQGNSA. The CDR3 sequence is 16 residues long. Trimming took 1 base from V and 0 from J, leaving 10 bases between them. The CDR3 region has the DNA TGTGCCAGCAGCTTAGGCACGGGAAGCTCCTACAATGAGCAGTTCTTC. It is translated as CASSLGTGSSYNEQFF.

Written as DNA, the CDR3 is TGTGCCAGCAAGACAGGGGGCGTCGACACCGGGGAGCTGTTTTTT. It is translated as CASKTGGVDTGELFF. This sequence joins TRBV7-3 and TRBJ2-2, with TRBD1 matching 10 bases. The CDR3 is 15 amino acids. V dropped 7 bases and J dropped 3; count of bases not matched to a gene: 5. In germline, CDR1 is SGHTA, CDR2 FQGTGA.

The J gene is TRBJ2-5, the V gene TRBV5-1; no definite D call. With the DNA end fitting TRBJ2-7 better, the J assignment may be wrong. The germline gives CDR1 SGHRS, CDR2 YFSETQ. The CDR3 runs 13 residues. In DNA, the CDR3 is TGCGCCAGCAGCTTGACAGAAGCCTACGAGCAGTACTTC. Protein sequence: CASSLTEAYEQYF.

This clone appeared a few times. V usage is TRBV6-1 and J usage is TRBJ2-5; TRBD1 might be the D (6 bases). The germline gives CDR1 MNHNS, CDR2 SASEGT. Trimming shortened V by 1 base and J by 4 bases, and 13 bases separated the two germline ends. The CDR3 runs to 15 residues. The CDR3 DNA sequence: TGTGCCAGCAGTGAAGGACAGGCGCGGCGAGAGACCCAGTACTTC. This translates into CASSEGQARRETQYF.

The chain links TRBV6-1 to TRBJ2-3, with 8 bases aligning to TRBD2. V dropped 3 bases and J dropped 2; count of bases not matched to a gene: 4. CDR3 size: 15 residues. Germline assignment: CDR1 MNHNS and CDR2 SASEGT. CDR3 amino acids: CASSDGGGNTDTQYF. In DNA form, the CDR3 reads TGTGCCAGCAGTGACGGCGGGGGGAACACAGATACGCAGTATTTT.

The chain's CDR3 is CASSSGAGAADTQYF. CDR3 bases: TGTGCCAGCAGCTCCGGAGCGGGAGCAGCAGATACGCAGTATTTT. The V gene is TRBV7-3, the J gene TRBJ2-3; 8 bases match TRBD2. This CDR3 is built from 15 residues. CDR1 is SGHTA, CDR2 FQGTGA, per germline. V lost 4 bases to trimming and J lost 4 bases; unmatched junction nucleotides: 7.

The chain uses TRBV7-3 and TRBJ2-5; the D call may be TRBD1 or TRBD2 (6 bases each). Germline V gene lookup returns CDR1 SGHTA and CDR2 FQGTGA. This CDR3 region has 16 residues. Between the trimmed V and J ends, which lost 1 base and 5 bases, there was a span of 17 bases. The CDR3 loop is CASSLRGARGGETQYF. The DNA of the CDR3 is TGTGCCAGCAGCTTAAGGGGGGCGAGGGGCGGCGAGACCCAGTACTTC.

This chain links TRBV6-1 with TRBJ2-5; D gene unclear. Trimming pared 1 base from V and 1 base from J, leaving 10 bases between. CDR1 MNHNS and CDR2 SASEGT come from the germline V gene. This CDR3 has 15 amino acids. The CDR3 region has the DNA TGTGCCAGCAGTGAAGACGCAGGAGCCCAAGAGACCCAGTACTTC. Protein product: CASSEDAGAQETQYF.

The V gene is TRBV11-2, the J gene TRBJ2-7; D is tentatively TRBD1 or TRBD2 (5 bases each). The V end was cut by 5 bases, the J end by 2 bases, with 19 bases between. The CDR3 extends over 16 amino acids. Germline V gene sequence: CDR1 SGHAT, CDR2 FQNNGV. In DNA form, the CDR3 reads TGTGCCAGCAGCCGGGGAACAGGTGGATTTCCCTACGAGCAGTACTTC. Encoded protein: CASSRGTGGFPYEQYF.